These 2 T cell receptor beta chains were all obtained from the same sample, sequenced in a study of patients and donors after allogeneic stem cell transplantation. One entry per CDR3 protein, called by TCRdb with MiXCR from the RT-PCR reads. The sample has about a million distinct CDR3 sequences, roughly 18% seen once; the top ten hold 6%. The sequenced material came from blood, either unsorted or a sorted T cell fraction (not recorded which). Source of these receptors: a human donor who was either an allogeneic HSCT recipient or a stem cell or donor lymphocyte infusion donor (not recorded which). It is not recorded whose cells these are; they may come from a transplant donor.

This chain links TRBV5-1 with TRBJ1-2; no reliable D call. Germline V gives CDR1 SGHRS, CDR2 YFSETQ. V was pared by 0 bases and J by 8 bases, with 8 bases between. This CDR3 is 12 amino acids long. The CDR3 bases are TGCGCCAGCAGCTTGGACCAAAGAGGCTACACCTTC. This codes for CASSLDQRGYTF.

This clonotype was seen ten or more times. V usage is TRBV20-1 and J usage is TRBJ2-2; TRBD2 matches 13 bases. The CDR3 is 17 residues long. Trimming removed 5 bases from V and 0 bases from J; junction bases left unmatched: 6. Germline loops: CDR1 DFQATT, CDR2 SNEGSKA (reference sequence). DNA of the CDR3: TGCAGTGCTTTAGGACTAGCGGGGGCCTCGAACACCGGGGAGCTGTTTTTT. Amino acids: CSALGLAGASNTGELFF.